This is a list of T cell receptor beta chains from one sample in a study of blood T cell repertoires in COVID-19. The method was immunoSEQ multiplex PCR; TCRdb's version includes in-frame clones alone and lacks a portion of them. The sample yields approximately 76,000 clones, around three quarters seen once. Sequencing was carried out using peripheral blood. All receptors come from a woman aged 65 to 85 with acute or convalescent COVID-19. Each CDR3 is given with its conserved first and last residue.

J gene,V gene,CDR3 length,CDR3 protein
TRBJ1-2,TRBV2,15,CASIPDRGANYGYTF
TRBJ1-5,TRBV7-4,17,CASLAPMAGYSNQPQHF
TRBJ1-2,TRBV7-2,14,CASSPGGVLGGYTF
TRBJ2-3,TRBV9,16,CASSAFIGTSVDTQYF
TRBJ1-6,TRBV6-1,14,CASSDPGGISPLHF
TRBJ1-6,TRBV5-4,15,CASSLGMGLDSPLHF
TRBJ1-5,TRBV7-2,13,CASSLQGVEPQHF
TRBJ2-5,TRBV12-5,14,CASGKTGDQETQYF
TRBJ1-5,TRBV6-6,15,CASSPGVISNQPQHF
TRBJ2-7,TRBV5-1,15,CASREVIGSSYEQYF
TRBJ1-2,TRBV7-2,14,CASSPQRANYGYTF
TRBJ2-5,TRBV27,16,CASRGLAGGEQETQYF
TRBJ1-6,TRBV27,16,CASSLLGSSYNSPLHF
TRBJ1-2,TRBV18,12,CASSPTGESYTF
TRBJ2-7,TRBV2,15,CARELPSGLAGEQYF
TRBJ2-7,TRBV5-6,13,CASNRGSTYEQYF
TRBJ1-2,TRBV5-1,16,CASSLVGDRLSYGYTF
TRBJ2-7,TRBV19,14,CASSTEQGVHEQYF
TRBJ1-2,TRBV19,15,CASSPTLGRGYGYTF
TRBJ1-1,TRBV28,16,CASSLRQGPVLREAFF
TRBJ2-2,TRBV11-3,15,CASSPGTGGTGELFF
TRBJ2-2,TRBV3-1/TRBV3-2,16,CASSPRTGVNTGELFF
TRBJ1-1,TRBV12-3/TRBV12-4,13,CASSHAGPPGAFF
TRBJ1-1,TRBV19,20,CASSASTPRAGGFMNTEAFF
TRBJ1-2,TRBV7-9,14,CASSLAAPLEGYTF
TRBJ2-7,TRBV6-5,13,CASNFRGLHEQYF
TRBJ2-2,TRBV6-2/TRBV6-3,18,CASSQLGLAGANTGELFF
TRBJ2-2,TRBV10-2,13,CASRGEGAGELFF
TRBJ1-5,TRBV19,18,CASSKLTTRDRFGQPQHF
TRBJ1-1,TRBV15,13,CATSLGRDTEAFF
TRBJ1-2,TRBV29-1,16,CSVEDKRGSLFYGYTF
TRBJ2-1,TRBV5-4,16,CASSPAQDRGINEQFF
TRBJ2-7,TRBV7-9,15,CASSRFEGVVSEQYF
TRBJ2-3,TRBV10-1,14,CASSDGLAGDTQYF
TRBJ1-1,TRBV11-1,12,CASSHRATEAFF